The 18 T cell receptor beta chains reported below all come from one sample, sequenced in a study of T cell repertoires in cytomegalovirus infection. Each CDR3 protein is one row after TCRdb ran MiXCR on the reads. This sample has approximately 100,000 distinct CDR3 sequences, with 20% to 30% found just once. The sample consisted of CD8+ T cells from PBMCs. Receptors originate from a human donor in good health (CMV status not recorded). Some clones in this sample may be carry-over from other donors' samples.

The V call is TRBV7-9, the J call TRBJ2-6, with a weak D call TRBD1 (6 bases). Germline V gene sequence: CDR1 SEHNR, CDR2 FQNEAQ (reference sequence). The CDR3 length is 16 residues. The germline V and J ends were trimmed by 10 bases and 1 base, with 17 bases remaining between them. This CDR3 is CANPDSPESGANVLTF. DNA of the CDR3: TGTGCCAACCCGGACAGTCCTGAATCTGGGGCCAACGTCCTGACTTTC. Combining the CDR3 with reference TRBV7-9 and TRBJ2-6 gives the whole variable domain DTGVSQNPRHKITKRGQNVTFRCDPISEHNRLYWYRQTLGQGPEFLTYFQNEAQLEKSRLLSDRFSAERPKGSFSTLEIQRTEQGDSAMYLCANPDSPESGANVLTFGAGSRLTVL.

This clonotype was seen repeatedly, ten times or more. The CDR3 loop is CASRDGNNEKLFF. DNA for the CDR3: TGTGCCAGCAGGGACGGGAATAATGAAAAACTGTTTTTT. This chain connects TRBV2 to TRBJ1-4; D gene ambiguous. Trimming pared 6 bases from V and 4 bases from J, leaving 9 bases between. The CDR3 loop spans 13 amino acids. The V gene's germline CDR1 is SNHLY and CDR2 FYNNEI.

This clonotype was picked up many times. The chain has TRBV7-2 and TRBJ2-1, with 8 bases that match TRBD2. Trimming took 1 base from V and 2 from J; bases not matched to a gene: 4. The CDR3 has 16 amino acids. The V gene's germline CDR1 is SGHTA and CDR2 FQGNSA. The CDR3 loop is CASSLVPAGAYNEQFF. DNA of the CDR3: TGTGCCAGCAGCTTAGTACCAGCGGGAGCCTACAATGAGCAGTTCTTC.

The table lists this clonotype with a few counts. V and J are TRBV27 and TRBJ2-5; 7 nucleotides match TRBD2. V shed 6 bases and J 7 bases; nucleotides not matched to a gene: 8. The CDR3 has 13 residues. CDR1 and CDR2 from the germline V gene are MNHEY and SMNVEV (reference sequence). The chain's CDR3 is CASSSDGEGTQYF. DNA of the CDR3: TGTGCCAGCAGCTCCGACGGGGAGGGGACCCAGTACTTC.

This chain connects TRBV20-1 to TRBJ2-1, with 8 bases lining up with TRBD2. CDR1 and CDR2 (germline): DFQATT, SNEGSKA (reference sequence). J gave up 0 bases and V 3 bases, and 7 bases lay outside the gene matches. The CDR3 consists of 16 residues. For the CDR3, the DNA is TGCAGTGCTAGGTCCCTAAGCGGGAGCTCCTACAATGAGCAGTTCTTC. It translates to CSARSLSGSSYNEQFF.

This clonotype was seen a few times. The J gene is TRBJ2-6, the V gene TRBV2, with 7 bases lining up with TRBD1. This CDR3 region has 17 residues. Per germline, CDR1 SNHLY and CDR2 FYNNEI. V lost 4 bases, J lost 0 bases, and 6 bases stayed unmatched. The CDR3 nucleotides read TGTGCCAGCAGTGTGGACAGGCAAGACTCTGGGGCCAACGTCCTGACTTTC. It translates to CASSVDRQDSGANVLTF. Using reference TRBV2 and TRBJ2-6 for the parts outside the CDR3, the full variable domain is EPEVTQTPSHQVTQMGQEVILRCVPISNHLYFYWYRQILGQKVEFLVSFYNNEISEKSEIFDDQFSVERPDGSNFTLKIRSTKLEDSAMYFCASSVDRQDSGANVLTFGAGSRLTVL.

The rearrangement uses TRBV9 and TRBJ2-1; D might be TRBD1 (7 bases). V was trimmed by 6 bases and J by 8 bases, leaving 15 bases between them. The germline V gene has CDR1 SGDLS and CDR2 YYNGEE. The CDR3 is made up of 13 amino acids. The CDR3 bases are TGTGCCAGCAACCAAGGAGGGGGCGATGAGCAGTTCTTC. This codes for CASNQGGGDEQFF.

A few counts support this clonotype. This chain uses TRBV7-9 with TRBJ2-1; 9 positions match TRBD1. This CDR3 contains 13 residues. The trim removed 5 bases at V and 7 bases at J, leaving 3 bases unmatched. Per the germline V gene, CDR1 is SEHNR and CDR2 is FQNEAQ (reference sequence). CDR3 in amino acids: CASSGDRGNEQFF. The CDR3 region has the DNA TGTGCCAGCAGCGGTGACAGGGGGAATGAGCAGTTCTTC.

In this sample, this clonotype turned up a few times. The V call is TRBV19, the J call TRBJ2-4; D might be TRBD1 (7 bases). Per germline, CDR1 LNHDA and CDR2 SQIVND (reference sequence). The CDR3 sequence is 15 residues long. Deletions cut 7 bases from V and 4 bases from J, with 17 bases between. The CDR3 here is CASTPGGTSKNIQYF. As DNA, the CDR3 is TGTGCCAGTACCCCAGGGGGGACTTCGAAAAACATTCAGTACTTC.

This clonotype appeared a few times. J is TRBJ1-1 and V is TRBV5-6; D not resolved. Trimming removed 1 base at V and 10 bases at J, with 17 bases between. Per germline, CDR1 SGHDT and CDR2 YYEEEE. There are 14 residues in the CDR3. The CDR3 DNA is TGTGCCAGCAGCTTGTCGACGGATCGCCGCCGAGCTTTCTTT. This gives the protein CASSLSTDRRRAFF. Full variable domain (remainder filled in from reference TRBV5-6 and TRBJ1-1): DAGVTQSPTHLIKTRGQQVTLRCSPKSGHDTVSWYQQALGQGPQFIFQYYEEEERQRGNFPDRFSGHQFPNYSSELNVNALLLGDSALYLCASSLSTDRRRAFFGQGTRLTVV.

Regarding this clonotype: This may stem from a read error, because a much larger clone lies one nucleotide away. The rearrangement joins TRBV19 to TRBJ1-1; D call uncertain. The CDR3 sequence is 13 residues long. Germline V lookup: CDR1 LNHDA, CDR2 SQIVND (reference sequence). CDR3: CASSIYTNTETFF. DNA for the CDR3: TGTGCCAGTAGTATATACACGAACACTGAAACTTTCTTT.

This clonotype has at least ten counts. The chain has TRBV4-3 and TRBJ2-1, with D possibly being TRBD2 (6 bases). CDR1 is LGHNA, CDR2 YSLEER, per germline. Trimming cost V 1 base and J 10 bases, with 11 bases left between them. The CDR3 length is 13 residues. The CDR3 region is CASSQVLGGEQFF. The CDR3 region has the DNA TGCGCCAGCAGCCAAGTCCTTGGAGGGGAGCAGTTCTTC.

The chain recombines TRBV7-8 with TRBJ1-5; D possibly corresponds to TRBD1 (5 bases). Germline-derived CDR1 and CDR2 are SGHVS and FQNEAQ. CDR3 length: 16 residues. V lost 2 bases and J lost 1, with 12 bases in between. CDR3 region: CASSLYGAQSNQPQHF. CDR3 nucleotides: TGTGCCAGCAGCTTATATGGGGCGCAGAGCAATCAGCCCCAGCATTTT.

The table lists this clonotype with a few counts. V and J are TRBV29-1 and TRBJ2-7; 12 bases align to TRBD1. With V trimmed by 7 bases and J by 4 bases, 2 bases remained unmatched. Germline V gives CDR1 SQVTM, CDR2 ANQGSEA. The CDR3 is 12 amino acids. The CDR3 protein is CSAGQGAYEQYF. The CDR3 nucleotides read TGCAGCGCGGGACAGGGGGCTTACGAGCAGTACTTC.

J is TRBJ2-2 and V is TRBV28; D might be TRBD1 (5 bases). V lost 5 bases and J 1 base, leaving 11 bases between the germline ends. Germline CDR1 reads MDHEN; CDR2 reads SYDVKM. The CDR3 extends over 15 amino acids. The DNA for the CDR3 is TGTGCCAGCAGTCGCACCCAGGGGAACACCGGGGAGCTGTTTTTT. This sequence encodes CASSRTQGNTGELFF.

The sample holds many counts of this clonotype. This chain connects TRBV7-6 to TRBJ2-1, with 8 bases matching TRBD2. Germline loops: CDR1 SGHVS, CDR2 FNYEAQ. Unmatched junction bases numbered 7, after V lost 1 base and J lost 5 bases. This CDR3 spans 16 amino acids. The CDR3 region has the DNA TGTGCCAGCAGCTTAGGCAGCGGGAGTCGGAACAATGAGCAGTTCTTC. This translates into CASSLGSGSRNNEQFF.

This clonotype was seen ten or more times. This chain connects TRBV7-8 to TRBJ2-7; TRBD1 agrees at 7 bases. This CDR3 contains 14 residues. CDR1 and CDR2 (germline): SGHVS, FQNEAQ. The J segment lost 2 bases and the V segment lost 4 bases, leaving 5 bases of the junction unmatched. Here the CDR3 reads CASSYRGRAYEQYF. Written as DNA, the CDR3 is TGTGCCAGCAGCTACAGGGGTAGGGCCTACGAGCAGTACTTC.

The rearrangement joins TRBV7-8 to TRBJ2-1; D perhaps matches TRBD2 (5 bases). Germline CDR1 reads SGHVS; CDR2 reads FQNEAQ. This CDR3 region has 13 residues. V was shortened by 4 bases and J by 5 bases, with 9 bases between the two germline ends. CDR3 in amino acids: CASSWGANNEQFF. DNA for the CDR3: TGTGCCAGCAGCTGGGGAGCGAACAATGAGCAGTTCTTC.